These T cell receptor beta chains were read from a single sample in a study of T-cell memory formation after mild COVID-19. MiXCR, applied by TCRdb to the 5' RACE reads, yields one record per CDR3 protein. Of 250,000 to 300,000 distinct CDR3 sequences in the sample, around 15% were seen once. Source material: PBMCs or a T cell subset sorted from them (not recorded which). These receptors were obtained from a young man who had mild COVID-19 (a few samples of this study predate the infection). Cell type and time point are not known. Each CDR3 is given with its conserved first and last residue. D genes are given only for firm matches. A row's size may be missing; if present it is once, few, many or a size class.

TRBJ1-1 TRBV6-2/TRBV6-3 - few CASSSTGWGARNTEAFF TGTGCCAGCAGTTCCACCGGATGGGGGGCGAGGAACACTGAAGCTTTCTTT
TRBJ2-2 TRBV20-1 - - CSASKGIGELFF TGCAGTGCTAGTAAGGGGATCGGGGAGCTGTTTTTT
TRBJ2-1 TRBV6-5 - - CASSRDNPYHEQFF TGTGCCAGCAGCCGGGACAACCCATACCATGAGCAGTTCTTC
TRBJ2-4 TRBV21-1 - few CASKRDRFYSAKNIQYF TGTGCCAGCAAAAGGGACAGGTTTTACTCAGCCAAAAACATTCAGTACTTC
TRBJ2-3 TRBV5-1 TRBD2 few CASSFSGGPDTQYF TGCGCCAGCAGCTTCTCGGGGGGGCCAGATACGCAGTATTTT
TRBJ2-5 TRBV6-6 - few CASSYSMSRETQYF TGTGCCAGCAGTTACTCGATGAGCCGAGAGACCCAGTACTTC
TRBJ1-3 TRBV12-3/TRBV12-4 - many CASSEGQRNTIYF TGTGCCAGCAGCGAAGGACAGAGAAACACCATATATTTT
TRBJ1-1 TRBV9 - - CASSVEPVHTEAFF TGTGCCAGCAGCGTAGAGCCCGTTCACACTGAAGCTTTCTTT
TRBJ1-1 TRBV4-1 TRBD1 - CASSPQGARTEAFF TGCGCCAGCAGCCCTCAGGGGGCGCGAACTGAAGCTTTCTTT
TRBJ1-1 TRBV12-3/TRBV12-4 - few CASSPRRGVAEAFF TGTGCCAGCAGCCCCCGCAGGGGTGTCGCTGAAGCTTTCTTT
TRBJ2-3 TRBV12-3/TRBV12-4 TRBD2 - CASSWTSGDADTQYF TGTGCCAGCAGTTGGACTAGCGGGGACGCAGATACGCAGTATTTT
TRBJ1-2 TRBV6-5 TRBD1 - CASSLRPTGGDGYTF TGTGCCAGCAGTTTAAGACCCACAGGGGGCGATGGCTACACCTTC
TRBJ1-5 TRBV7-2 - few CASSFSDGSNQPQHF TGTGCCAGCAGCTTCTCTGACGGGAGCAATCAGCCCCAGCATTTT
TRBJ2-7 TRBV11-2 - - CASSSTHPREQYF TGTGCCAGCAGCTCAACCCACCCACGAGAGCAGTACTTC
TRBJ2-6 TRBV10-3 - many CAISMATSGANVLTF TGTGCCATCAGCATGGCTACCTCTGGGGCCAACGTCCTGACTTTC
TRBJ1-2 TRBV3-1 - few CASSPRGGNYGYTF TGTGCCAGCAGCCCGAGAGGGGGAAACTATGGCTACACCTTC
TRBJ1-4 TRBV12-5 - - CASGRSGDEKLFF TGTGCTAGTGGGAGGAGCGGAGATGAAAAACTGTTTTTT
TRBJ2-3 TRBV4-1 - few CASSQSGLNTDTQYF TGCGCCAGCAGCCAATCGGGACTCAACACAGATACGCAGTATTTT
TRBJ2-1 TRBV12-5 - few CASGRGSYNEQFF TGTGCTAGTGGTCGGGGGTCCTACAATGAGCAGTTCTTC
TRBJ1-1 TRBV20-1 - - CSARDRVGTTEAFF TGCAGTGCTAGAGATCGGGTTGGTACCACTGAAGCTTTCTTT
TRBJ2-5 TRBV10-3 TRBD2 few CAISPGGGRAETQYF TGTGCCATCAGCCCGGGGGGCGGGAGGGCAGAGACCCAGTACTTC
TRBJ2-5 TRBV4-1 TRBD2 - CASSQEYGLAGDETQYF TGCGCCAGCAGCCAAGAGTATGGGTTAGCGGGGGATGAGACCCAGTACTTC
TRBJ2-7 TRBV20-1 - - CSAREPIGGSYEQYF TGCAGTGCTAGAGAGCCCATCGGGGGCAGCTACGAGCAGTACTTC
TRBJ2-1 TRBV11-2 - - CASSADADEQFF TGTGCCAGCAGCGCGGATGCCGATGAGCAGTTCTTC
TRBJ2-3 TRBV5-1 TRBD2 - CASSFERGVTDTQYF TGCGCCAGCAGCTTCGAGCGGGGGGTCACAGATACGCAGTATTTT
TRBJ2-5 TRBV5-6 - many CASSFGRETQYF TGTGCCAGCAGCTTCGGCCGGGAGACCCAGTACTTC
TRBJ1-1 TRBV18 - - CASSPTDPNTEAFF TGTGCCAGCTCACCTACAGACCCAAACACTGAAGCTTTCTTT
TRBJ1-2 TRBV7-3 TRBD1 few CASSEQGAIYTF TGTGCCAGCAGCGAACAGGGGGCGATCTACACCTTC
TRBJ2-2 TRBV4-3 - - CASSQESKRELFF TGCGCCAGCAGCCAGGAATCTAAACGGGAGCTGTTTTTT
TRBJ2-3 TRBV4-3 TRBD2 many CASSPLAGRPQTQYF TGCGCCAGCAGCCCGCTAGCGGGCCGCCCCCAAACGCAGTATTTT
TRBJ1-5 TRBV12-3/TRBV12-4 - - CASSFGQYSNQPQHF TGTGCCAGCAGTTTCGGACAGTATAGCAATCAGCCCCAGCATTTT
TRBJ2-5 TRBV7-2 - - CASSLNYAAETQYF TGTGCCAGCAGCTTAAACTATGCCGCAGAGACCCAGTACTTC
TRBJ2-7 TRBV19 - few CASSDGWDIEQYF TGTGCCAGTAGCGACGGTTGGGACATTGAGCAGTACTTC
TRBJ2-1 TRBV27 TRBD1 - CASRLPGTGHDNEQFF TGTGCCAGCAGACTCCCCGGGACAGGGCATGACAATGAGCAGTTCTTC
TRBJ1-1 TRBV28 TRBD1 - CASSRPTGPSNTEAFF TGTGCCAGCAGTCGTCCGACAGGGCCGTCGAACACTGAAGCTTTCTTT
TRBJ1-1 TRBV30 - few CAWTVNTEAFF TGTGCCTGGACTGTGAACACTGAAGCTTTCTTT
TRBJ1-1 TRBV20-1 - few CSASTGQAFF TGCAGTGCCTCGACAGGCCAAGCTTTCTTT
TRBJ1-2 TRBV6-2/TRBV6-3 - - CASSSGSRDYGYTF TGTGCCAGCAGTTCCGGGTCGCGAGACTATGGCTACACCTTC
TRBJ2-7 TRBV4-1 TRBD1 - CASSQGAGTGSYEQYF TGCGCCAGCAGCCAAGGCGCCGGGACAGGTAGCTACGAGCAGTACTTC
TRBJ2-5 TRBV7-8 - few CASSQMPSRGQETQYF TGTGCCAGCAGCCAAATGCCTAGCCGGGGCCAAGAGACCCAGTACTTC
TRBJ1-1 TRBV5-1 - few CASSLRLAGTEAFF TGCGCCAGCAGCTTGCGGCTAGCGGGGACTGAAGCTTTCTTT
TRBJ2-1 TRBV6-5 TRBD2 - CASSYSPRGGLDEQFF TGTGCCAGCAGTTACTCTCCCCGGGGGGGCTTGGATGAGCAGTTCTTC
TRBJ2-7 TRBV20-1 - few CSARPGSPYEQYF TGCAGTGCTAGACCAGGGAGCCCCTACGAGCAGTACTTC
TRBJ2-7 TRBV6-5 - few CASSYHYEQYF TGTGCCAGCAGTTACCATTACGAGCAGTACTTC
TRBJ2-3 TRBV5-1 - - CASSYGHPVGPASTDTQYF TGCGCCAGCAGCTACGGACACCCGGTAGGACCTGCTAGCACAGATACGCAGTATTTT
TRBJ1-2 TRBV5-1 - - CASSYMGEGNYGYTF TGCGCCAGCAGTTATATGGGGGAAGGGAACTATGGCTACACCTTC
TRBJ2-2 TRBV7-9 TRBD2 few CASRDDPFPRLAGGPVSGELFF TGTGCCAGCAGAGACGACCCTTTTCCGCGACTAGCGGGGGGCCCGGTGTCCGGGGAGCTGTTTTTT
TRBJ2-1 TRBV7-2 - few CASSSRGGGKLQEQFF TGTGCCAGCAGCTCCCGAGGGGGGGGGAAGTTGCAGGAGCAGTTCTTC
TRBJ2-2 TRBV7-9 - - CASSLRTINTGELFF TGTGCCAGCAGCTTACGGACCATAAACACCGGGGAGCTGTTTTTT
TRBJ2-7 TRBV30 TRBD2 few CAWSVTGLAGSYGKQYF TGTGCCTGGAGTGTAACTGGTCTAGCGGGGTCCTACGGGAAGCAGTACTTC
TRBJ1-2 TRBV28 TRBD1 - CASRDRDLSRGYTF TGTGCCAGCCGGGACAGGGACCTATCAAGGGGCTACACCTTC
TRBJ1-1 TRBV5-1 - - CASSSTGLPNTEAFF TGCGCCAGCAGCTCAACGGGACTGCCGAACACTGAAGCTTTCTTT
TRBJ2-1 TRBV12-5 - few CASESYNEQFF TGTGCTTCCGAGTCCTACAATGAGCAGTTCTTC
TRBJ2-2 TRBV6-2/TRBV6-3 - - CASMWTPNTGELFF TGTGCCAGCATGTGGACTCCGAACACCGGGGAGCTGTTTTTT
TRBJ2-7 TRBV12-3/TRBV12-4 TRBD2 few CASSPSSGGAGEQYF TGTGCCAGCAGTCCGTCTAGCGGGGGGGCCGGCGAGCAGTACTTC